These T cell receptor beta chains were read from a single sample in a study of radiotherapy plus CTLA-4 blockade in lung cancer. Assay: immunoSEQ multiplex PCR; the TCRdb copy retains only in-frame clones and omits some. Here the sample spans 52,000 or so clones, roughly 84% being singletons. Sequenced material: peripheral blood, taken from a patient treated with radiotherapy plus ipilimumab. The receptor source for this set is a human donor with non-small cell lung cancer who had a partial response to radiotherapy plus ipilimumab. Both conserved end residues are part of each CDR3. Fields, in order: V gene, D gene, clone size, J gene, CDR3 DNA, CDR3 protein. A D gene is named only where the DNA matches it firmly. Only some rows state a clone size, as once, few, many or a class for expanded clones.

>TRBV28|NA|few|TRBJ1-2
TGTGCCAGCAGTTTGGCAGGGGCGCGGGGCTACACCTTC
CASSLAGARGYTF
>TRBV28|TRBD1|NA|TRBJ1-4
TGTGCCAGCTCGGACAGGGCAGATGAAAAACTGTTTTTT
CASSDRADEKLFF
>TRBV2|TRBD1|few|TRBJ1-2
TGTGCCAGCAGTCCCGAGGGACAGCCCGGCTTC
CASSPEGQPGF
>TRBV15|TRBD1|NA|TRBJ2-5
TGTGCCACCAGCAGAGGCCCGGGACAGGGGATCCAAGAGACCCAGTACTTC
CATSRGPGQGIQETQYF
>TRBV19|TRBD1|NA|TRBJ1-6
TGTGCCAGTTCGGGACAGGGCTATTCACCCCTCCACTTT
CASSGQGYSPLHF
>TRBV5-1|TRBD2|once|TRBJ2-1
TGCGCCAGTAGCTTGGCCCTGGGACTAGCGGGGGGGGTAGAGCAGTTCTTC
CASSLALGLAGGVEQFF
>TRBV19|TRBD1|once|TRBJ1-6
TGTGCCAGTTCTCCGGACAGGGGGAATTCACCCCTCCACTTT
CASSPDRGNSPLHF
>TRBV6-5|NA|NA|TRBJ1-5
TGTGCCAGCAGTTACTCCGGTAGTCAGCCCCAGCATTTT
CASSYSGSQPQHF
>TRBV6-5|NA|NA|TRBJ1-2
TGTGCCAGCAGTTCCGGGGGAGGCAACTATGGCTACACCTTC
CASSSGGGNYGYTF
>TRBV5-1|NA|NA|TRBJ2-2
TGCGCCAGCAGCTCAACAGGGATGGGTAACACCGGGGAGCTGTTTTTT
CASSSTGMGNTGELFF
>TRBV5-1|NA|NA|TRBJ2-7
TGCGCCAGCAGCCGAGGGGGGGGAGACGCCTACGAGCAGTACTTC
CASSRGGGDAYEQYF
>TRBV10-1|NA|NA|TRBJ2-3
TGCGCCAGCAGTGATCTGGGCCTCACAGATACGCAGTATTTT
CASSDLGLTDTQYF
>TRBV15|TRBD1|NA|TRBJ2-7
TGTGCCACCAGCAGAGGGACAGGGCACGAGCAGTACTTC
CATSRGTGHEQYF
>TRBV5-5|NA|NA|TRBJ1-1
TGTGCCAGCAGCTTGATGGGGGCGCGAGACACTGAAGCTTTCTTT
CASSLMGARDTEAFF
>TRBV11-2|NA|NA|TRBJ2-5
TGTGCCAGCAGCCAAATAGGTCAGGGCCAGACCCAGTACTTC
CASSQIGQGQTQYF
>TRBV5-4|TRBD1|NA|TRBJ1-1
TGTGCCAGCAGCCCCCTGGGGACAGGGGTGAACACTGAAGCTTTCTTT
CASSPLGTGVNTEAFF
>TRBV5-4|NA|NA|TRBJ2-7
TGTGCCAGCAGCTCGGGACTCCCTAAGCACGAGCAGTACTTC
CASSSGLPKHEQYF
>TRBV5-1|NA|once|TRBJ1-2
TGCGCCAGCAGCTCCCGGCTGGAGGGCTACACCTTC
CASSSRLEGYTF
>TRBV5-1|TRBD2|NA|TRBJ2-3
TGCGCCAGCAGCTTGGGAGGGACTACCACAGATACGCAGTATTTT
CASSLGGTTTDTQYF
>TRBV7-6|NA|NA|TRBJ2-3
TGTGCCAGCAGCTTACAAAGGACTAGCACAGATACGCAGTATTTT
CASSLQRTSTDTQYF
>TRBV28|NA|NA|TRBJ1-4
TGTGCCAGCAGCGAGACTAATGAAAAACTGTTTTTT
CASSETNEKLFF
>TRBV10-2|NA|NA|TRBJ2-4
TGCGCTGCCAGCACTAGCAGCATTCAGTACTTC
CAASTSSIQYF
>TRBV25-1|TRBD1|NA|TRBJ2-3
TGTGCCAGCAGTGAGGTGGGGACAGGGCTTTTTGGTACGCAGTATTTT
CASSEVGTGLFGTQYF
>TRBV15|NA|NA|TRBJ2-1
TGTGCCACCAGCAGGGTGACTGTTAATGAGCAGTTCTTC
CATSRVTVNEQFF
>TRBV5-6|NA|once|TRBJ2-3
TGTGCCAGCAGCCGGGAATGGGTGCAGTATTTT
CASSREWVQYF
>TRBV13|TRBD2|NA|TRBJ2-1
TGTGCCAGCAGATGGGGTAGCGGGGGCTCCTACAATGAGCAGTTCTTC
CASRWGSGGSYNEQFF
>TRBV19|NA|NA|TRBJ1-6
TGTGCCAGTAGTAACCCCGGCGGACATGGTAATTCACCCCTCCACTTT
CASSNPGGHGNSPLHF
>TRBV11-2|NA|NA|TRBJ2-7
TGTGCCAGCAGGGCGACTAGTAGCGAGCAGTACTTC
CASRATSSEQYF
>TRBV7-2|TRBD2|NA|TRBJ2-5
TGTGCCAGCAGCTTAGGTACTAGCGGGGGGGCCAAGAGACCCCAGTACTTC
CASSLGTSGGAKRPQYF
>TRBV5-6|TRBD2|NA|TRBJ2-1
TGTGCCAGCGGCCCGCCGGGACTAGCCCAAGATGAGCAGTTCTTC
CASGPPGLAQDEQFF
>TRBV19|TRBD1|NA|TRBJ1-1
TGTGCCAGTAGTATCGGGACAGAGGTCACTGAAGCTTTCTTT
CASSIGTEVTEAFF
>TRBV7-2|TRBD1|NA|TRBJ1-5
TGTGCCAGCAGCTTAGTCACCGGGACAGGGATCCTTAGCAATCAGCCCCAGCATTTT
CASSLVTGTGILSNQPQHF
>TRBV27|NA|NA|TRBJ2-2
TGTGCCAGCAGTTTAGGGGGGTTGGGCTCGGGCACCGGGGAGCTGTTTTTT
CASSLGGLGSGTGELFF
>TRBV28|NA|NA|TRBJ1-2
TGTGCCAGCAGTTTAAACCTAGGCAGCGACTACACCTTC
CASSLNLGSDYTF
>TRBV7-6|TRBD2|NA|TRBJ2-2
TGTGCCAGCAGCTTACTGGCGGGGGGGCCCCCCGGGGAGCTGTTTTTT
CASSLLAGGPPGELFF
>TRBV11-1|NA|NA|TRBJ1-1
TGTGCCAGCACTGACTATGACACTGAAGCTTTCTTT
CASTDYDTEAFF
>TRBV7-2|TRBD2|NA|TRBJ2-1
TGTGCCAGCATCCCCGGGACTAGCAGTTACAATGAGCAGTTCTTC
CASIPGTSSYNEQFF
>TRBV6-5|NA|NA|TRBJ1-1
TGTGCCAGCAGTTACGCCCCAGGGGTAGGGACTGAAGCTTTCTTT
CASSYAPGVGTEAFF
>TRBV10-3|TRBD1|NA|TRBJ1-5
TGTGCCATCAGTGATGAGGGGGCGCCTTTACAGCCCCAGCATTTT
CAISDEGAPLQPQHF
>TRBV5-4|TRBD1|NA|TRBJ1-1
TGTGCCAGCAGCTCTACACAGGGGGCGCCCACTGAAGCTTTCTTT
CASSSTQGAPTEAFF
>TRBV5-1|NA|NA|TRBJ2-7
TGCGCCAGCAGCTTGTTAACAGGTCCTTACGAGCAGTACTTC
CASSLLTGPYEQYF
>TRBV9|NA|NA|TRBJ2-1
TGTGCCAGCAGCGCCGGGACTCGCCTCACAAAAGGAAATGAGCAGTTCTTC
CASSAGTRLTKGNEQFF
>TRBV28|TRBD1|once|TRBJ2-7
TGTGCCAGCAGTAGTCACCCTCAGGGGGCTCTCAGCTCCTACGAGCAGTACTTC
CASSSHPQGALSSYEQYF
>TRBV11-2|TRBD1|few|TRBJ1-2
TGTGCCAGCAGCCCGGGACAGGGGTTGGGAAATATTTATGGCTACACCTTC
CASSPGQGLGNIYGYTF
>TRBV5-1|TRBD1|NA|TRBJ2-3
TGCGCCAGCAGCCTGGGGACAGCAAATACGCAGTATTTT
CASSLGTANTQYF
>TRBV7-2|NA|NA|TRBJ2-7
TGTGCCAGCAGCTTAGCCGGGTGGGAGCTCCCCTACGAGCAGTACTTC
CASSLAGWELPYEQYF
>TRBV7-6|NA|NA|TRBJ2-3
TGTGCCAGCAGCGTAGACAGCTATACTAGCACAGATACGCAGTATTTT
CASSVDSYTSTDTQYF
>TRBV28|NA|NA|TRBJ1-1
TGTGCCAGCAGTTTGACGGGTGTCGACACTGAAGCTTTCTTT
CASSLTGVDTEAFF
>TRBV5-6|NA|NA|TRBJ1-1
TGTGCCAGCAGCTGGGCCGGGGGGCAAGTAACTGAAGCTTTCTTT
CASSWAGGQVTEAFF